What follows are 31 T cell receptor beta chains derived from one specimen sequenced in a study of blood T cell repertoires in COVID-19. Profiling relied on immunoSEQ multiplex PCR, and the TCRdb table lists in-frame clones only, not all of them. Among about 180,000 clones listed, about four fifths were seen once. Input material: PBMCs or T cells enriched from blood (not recorded which). The source of these receptors is a man in his sixties who had recovered from COVID-19.

The V gene is TRBV7-3, the J gene TRBJ2-3; D gene uncertain. The CDR3 covers 11 residues. The ends were cut back, 5 bases at V and 5 bases at J, with 5 bases in the middle. Per the germline V gene, CDR1 is SGHTA and CDR2 is FQGTGA. CDR3 nucleotides: TGTGCCAGCAGCCTCCTAGATACGCAGTATTTT. This codes for CASSLLDTQYF. The whole variable domain, filled in from reference TRBV7-3 and TRBJ2-3, reads GAGVSQTPSNKVTEKGKYVELRCDPISGHTALYWYRQSLGQGPEFLIYFQGTGAADDSGLPNDRFFAVRPEGSVSTLKIQRTERGDSAVYLCASSLLDTQYFGPGTRLTVL.

J is TRBJ2-1 and V is TRBV19; tentatively, D is TRBD1 (5 bases). V lost 7 bases and J 2 bases, leaving 15 bases between the germline ends. CDR1 is LNHDA and CDR2 is SQIVND in the germline V gene (reference sequence). CDR3 length equals 15 residues. The CDR3 region has the DNA TGTGCCAGTAAGCCCCCCCCAGGGACCTACAATGAGCAGTTCTTC. Translated, it gives CASKPPPGTYNEQFF.

The chain carries TRBV9 and TRBJ2-1; 7 bases fit TRBD1. The germline V gene has CDR1 SGDLS and CDR2 YYNGEE. Trimming cost V 1 base and J 4 bases; bases outside gene matches: 8. CDR3 size: 16 residues. The CDR3 DNA is TGTGCCAGCAGCGTAAGGTCCCTGGGACAGTACAATGAGCAGTTCTTC. It is translated as CASSVRSLGQYNEQFF.

This clone was recorded only once. The CDR3 protein is CASSPRAGANVLTF. CDR3 bases: TGTGCCAGTAGTCCAAGAGCAGGGGCCAACGTCCTGACTTTC. This rearrangement joins TRBV19 to TRBJ2-6; no clear D. The CDR3 totals 14 residues. With 5 bases removed from V and 4 bases from J, the gap between germline ends came to 9 bases. Germline V gene sequence: CDR1 LNHDA, CDR2 SQIVND (reference sequence).

The chain couples TRBV15 to TRBJ2-7; D is possibly TRBD2 (5 bases). V dropped 0 bases and J dropped 1 base, with 13 bases sitting between them. The CDR3 loop spans 16 amino acids. CDR1 and CDR2 (germline): LNHNV, YYDKDF (reference sequence). The CDR3 region has the DNA TGTGCCACCAGCAGAGAGGTTGGCACGGGATCCTACGAGCAGTACTTC. Its translation: CATSREVGTGSYEQYF.

This clone has a handful of counts. In DNA form, the CDR3 reads TGTGCCAGCAGCGTGACAGGGGGCTTTTCTGAAGCTTTCTTT. Translation gives CASSVTGGFSEAFF. This chain joins TRBV7-2 and TRBJ1-1, with 10 bases that match TRBD1. The CDR3 covers 14 residues. With 5 bases clipped from V and 6 bases from J, the junction kept 6 bases outside the gene matches. Germline assignment: CDR1 SGHTA and CDR2 FQGNSA.

The chain is built from TRBV19 and TRBJ1-2, with a tentative D call TRBD1 (6 bases). The CDR3 consists of 12 residues. V lost 9 bases to trimming and J lost 1 base, with 9 bases between them. The V gene's germline CDR1 is LNHDA and CDR2 SQIVND (reference sequence). The CDR3 spells CASGQRNYGYTF. Here the CDR3 DNA reads TGTGCCAGCGGACAGCGTAACTATGGCTACACCTTC.

The V and J genes are TRBV5-1 and TRBJ1-1; 8 bases line up with TRBD1. J was trimmed by 2 bases and V by 4 bases; bases with no gene match: 13. The CDR3 runs to 17 residues. CDR1 is SGHRS and CDR2 is YFSETQ in the germline V gene. For the CDR3, the DNA is TGCGCCAGCAGCCCAGAAATAATCAGGGGGCCTAACACTGAAGCTTTCTTT. This gives the protein CASSPEIIRGPNTEAFF.

This rearrangement joins TRBV5-1 to TRBJ1-3, with D tentatively TRBD1 (6 bases). This CDR3 spans 16 amino acids. Germline V gene lookup returns CDR1 SGHRS and CDR2 YFSETQ. Trimming took 4 bases from V and 1 from J, leaving 15 bases between them. The CDR3 region is CASSPGQPSSGNTIYF. The CDR3 DNA is TGCGCCAGCAGCCCGGGACAACCCTCATCTGGAAACACCATATATTTT.

The V gene is TRBV21-1, the J gene TRBJ1-2. TRBV21-1 is a pseudogene segment. The CDR3 length is 16 residues. The CDR3 is CASSPRRGGPNYGYTF. CDR3 bases: TGTGCCAGCAGCCCCAGGAGGGGAGGGCCTAACTATGGCTACACCTTC.

This chain uses TRBV7-2 with TRBJ2-3, with D possibly TRBD2 on 6 matching bases. Trimming pared 5 bases from V and 4 bases from J, leaving 13 bases between. The germline V gene has CDR1 SGHTA and CDR2 FQGNSA. The CDR3 sequence is 14 residues long. CDR3 sequence (DNA): TGTGCCAGCAGCCTAAGACTAGACGCAGATACGCAGTATTTT. Residues: CASSLRLDADTQYF.

The CDR3 spells CASSRSGVEYGYTF. The CDR3 region has the DNA TGTGCCAGCAGTCGATCAGGGGTGGAGTATGGCTACACCTTC. The V gene is TRBV11-2, the J gene TRBJ1-2; D is possibly TRBD1 (6 bases). V gave up 6 bases and J gave up 5 bases, with 16 bases separating them. The CDR3 runs to 14 residues. Looked up from germline, CDR1 is SGHAT and CDR2 is FQNNGV.

Here the CDR3 reads CASSLGFGQGVFETQYF. DNA of the CDR3: TGTGCCAGCAGCCTGGGCTTTGGCCAGGGGGTCTTTGAGACCCAGTACTTC. The chain is built from TRBV11-3 and TRBJ2-5; 7 nucleotides line up with TRBD1. Germline CDR1 reads SGHNT; CDR2 reads YENEEA. V shed 5 bases, J shed 5 bases, and the junction held 17 bases outside the gene matches. There are 17 residues in the CDR3. Drawing the rest from reference TRBV11-3 and TRBJ2-5, the complete variable domain is EAGVVQSPRYKIIEKKQPVAFWCNPISGHNTLYWYLQNLGQGPELLIRYENEEAVDDSQLPKDRFSAERLKGVDSTLKIQPAELGDSAVYLCASSLGFGQGVFETQYFGPGTRLLVL.

Only a few counts were recorded for this clone. The chain joins TRBV11-2 to TRBJ2-1; possibly TRBD2 for D (5 bases). Germline V lookup: CDR1 SGHAT, CDR2 FQNNGV. With 5 bases removed from V and 5 bases from J, the gap between germline ends came to 16 bases. The CDR3 runs to 15 residues. The CDR3 loop is CASSPGKGYDNEQFF. The DNA for the CDR3 is TGTGCCAGCAGCCCGGGGAAGGGCTACGACAATGAGCAGTTCTTC.

This clone was seen more than once but under ten times. The gene calls are TRBV12-5 and TRBJ2-6; no clear D gene. Deletions cut 5 bases from V and 4 bases from J, with 6 bases between. The CDR3 sequence is 13 residues long. Germline CDR1 and CDR2: LGHNT and FRNRAP. CDR3 DNA: TGTGCTAGTGGTCCTCCCGGGGCCAACGTCCTGACTTTC. Protein sequence: CASGPPGANVLTF.

The chain couples TRBV19 to TRBJ2-2, with TRBD1 as a possible D gene (6 bases). In germline, CDR1 is LNHDA, CDR2 SQIVND (reference sequence). The CDR3 runs to 14 residues. The ends were cut back, 7 bases at V and 4 bases at J, with 13 bases in the middle. As DNA, the CDR3 is TGTGCCAGTACCCACAGGGTTGGCACCGGGGAGCTGTTTTTT. Protein sequence: CASTHRVGTGELFF.

This clone was seen more than once but under ten times. The chain combines TRBV5-8 with TRBJ2-1; 10 bases align to TRBD2. Germline V CDR1 and CDR2: SGHTS, YDEGEE. V dropped 6 bases and J dropped 6; count of bases not matched to a gene: 6. This CDR3 comprises 14 residues. CDR3 DNA: TGTGCCAGCAACCTAGCGGGGGCCCTCAATGAGCAGTTCTTC. It codes for CASNLAGALNEQFF.

V and J are TRBV5-4 and TRBJ2-5; the match to TRBD2 covers 10 bases. J lost 4 bases, V lost 6 bases, and 9 bases had no gene match. CDR1 is SGHNT and CDR2 is YYREEE in the germline V gene (reference sequence). CDR3 length equals 15 residues. CDR3 amino acids: CASTLAGVGGETQYF. The CDR3 bases are TGTGCCAGCACCCTAGCGGGAGTAGGAGGAGAGACCCAGTACTTC.

The chain couples TRBV19 to TRBJ1-4; D is perhaps TRBD1 (6 bases). This CDR3 is built from 14 residues. Germline lookup yields CDR1 LNHDA and CDR2 SQIVND (reference sequence). Deletions cut 4 bases from V and 7 bases from J, with 13 bases between. CDR3 in DNA: TGTGCCAGTAGTAACAACAGGGCGGGTGAAAAACTGTTTTTT. It specifies CASSNNRAGEKLFF.

The V gene is TRBV3-1 (or the pseudogene TRBV3-2), the J gene TRBJ1-3, with D possibly matching TRBD1 (5 bases). V was clipped by 6 bases and J by 0 bases, with 15 bases between them. CDR3 length: 16 residues. Looked up from germline, CDR1 is LGHDT and CDR2 is YNNKEL (reference sequence). The CDR3 sequence is CASSLMTASSGNTIYF. For the CDR3, the DNA is TGTGCCAGCAGTCTCATGACAGCCTCCTCTGGAAACACCATATATTTT.

The chain's CDR3 is CASSLAGGPTDTQYF. The DNA of the CDR3 is TGTGCCAGTAGTTTAGCGGGAGGTCCTACAGATACGCAGTATTTT. The chain carries TRBV2 and TRBJ2-3, with 10 positions matching TRBD2. With 9 bases clipped from V and 3 bases from J, the junction kept 9 bases outside the gene matches. This CDR3 region has 15 residues. Looked up from germline, CDR1 is SNHLY and CDR2 is FYNNEI.

The rearrangement uses TRBV11-2 and TRBJ1-6; 7 positions match TRBD1. The germline V gene encodes CDR1 SGHAT and CDR2 FQNNGV. This CDR3 comprises 14 residues. Unmatched junction bases numbered 2, after V lost 1 base and J lost 8 bases. The CDR3: CASSLVQGDSPLHF. The DNA of the CDR3 is TGTGCCAGCAGCTTAGTGCAGGGGGATTCACCCCTCCACTTT.

In DNA, the CDR3 is TGTGCCAGCAGTTTGGGCGGGGAGCAGTACTTC. This codes for CASSLGGEQYF. This chain links TRBV12-3 or TRBV12-4 with TRBJ2-7; tentative D call: TRBD2 (5 bases). This CDR3 is built from 11 residues. The V end was cut by 3 bases, the J end by 7 bases, with 7 bases between.

This chain connects TRBV28 to TRBJ1-1; 10 bases match TRBD1. This CDR3 is built from 17 residues. The V segment lost 2 bases and the J segment 0 bases; nucleotides outside the gene matches: 6. Germline values: CDR1 MDHEN, CDR2 SYDVKM. The CDR3 spells CASSLLGTGEMNTEAFF. The CDR3 DNA reads TGTGCCAGCAGTTTACTTGGGACAGGGGAAATGAACACTGAAGCTTTCTTT. The variable domain in full, with the rest retrieved from reference TRBV28 and TRBJ1-1, is DVKVTQSSRYLVKRTGEKVFLECVQDMDHENMFWYRQDPGLGLRLIYFSYDVKMKEKGDIPEGYSVSREKKERFSLILESASTNQTSMYLCASSLLGTGEMNTEAFFGQGTRLTVV.

This chain joins TRBV6-4 and TRBJ1-5, with a weak D call TRBD1 (6 bases). This CDR3 region has 13 residues. V was pared by 6 bases and J by 4 bases, with 10 bases between. Germline-derived CDR1 and CDR2 are MRHNA and SNTAGT. CDR3 DNA sequence: TGTGCCAGCAGCCCTCAGGGGAATCAGCCCCAGCATTTT. Its translation is CASSPQGNQPQHF.

The J gene is TRBJ2-3, the V gene TRBV28, with 10 bases identical to TRBD2. J lost 4 bases, V lost 5 bases, and 6 bases had no gene match. The CDR3 runs 15 residues. Germline CDR1 MDHEN, CDR2 SYDVKM. Written as DNA, the CDR3 is TGTGCCAGCAGTCCTAGCGGGAGAAGCGCAGATACGCAGTATTTT. Translation gives CASSPSGRSADTQYF.

The chain links TRBV10-3 to TRBJ2-1; 14 bases align to TRBD2. Germline CDR1 ENHRY, CDR2 SYGVKD. The CDR3 spans 20 residues. V was pared by 5 bases and J by 0 bases, with 12 bases of the junction left unmatched. DNA of the CDR3: TGTGCCATCAGTTGGACTAGCGGGGGGAGTCTCGCGAGCTCCTACAATGAGCAGTTCTTC. It codes for CAISWTSGGSLASSYNEQFF.

The chain links TRBV6-5 to TRBJ1-2; 7 bases map to TRBD1. CDR3 length equals 15 residues. Per germline, CDR1 MNHEY and CDR2 SVGAGI. The V and J ends lost 1 base and 4 bases, in that order; junction bases with no gene match: 6. CDR3 sequence: CASSYYSGQLYGYTF. CDR3 nucleotides: TGTGCCAGCAGTTACTATTCGGGACAGCTCTATGGCTACACCTTC.

This clone was seen a few times. This chain links TRBV28 with TRBJ2-6, with D uncertain. Deletions cut 5 bases from V and 0 bases from J, with 11 bases between. Germline CDR1 is MDHEN and CDR2 is SYDVKM. This CDR3 region has 16 residues. CDR3 sequence reads: CASSPLQISGANVLTF. DNA of the CDR3: TGTGCCAGCAGTCCCTTACAGATCTCTGGGGCCAACGTCCTGACTTTC.

This chain uses TRBV15 with TRBJ1-3; TRBD1 is a possible D gene (6 bases). The germline V and J ends were trimmed by 1 base and 0 bases, with 16 bases remaining between them. Germline V gene sequence: CDR1 LNHNV, CDR2 YYDKDF (reference sequence). The CDR3 loop spans 18 amino acids. For the CDR3, the DNA is TGTGCCACCAGCAGAGTACGAAGGGGGTTCTACTCTGGAAACACCATATATTTT. Translation gives CATSRVRRGFYSGNTIYF.

This clone was seen only a few times. The J gene is TRBJ1-2, the V gene TRBV7-2, with a weak D call TRBD1 (6 bases). Germline lookup yields CDR1 SGHTA and CDR2 FQGNSA. Trimming removed 1 base at V and 0 bases at J, with 6 bases between. The length of the CDR3 is 14 residues. This CDR3 reads CASSLDRANYGYTF. CDR3 DNA sequence: TGTGCCAGCAGCTTAGACAGGGCTAACTATGGCTACACCTTC.